The 3 T cell receptor beta chains below were found in one sample sequenced in a study of blood T cell repertoires in COVID-19. Libraries were prepared by immunoSEQ multiplex PCR; TCRdb keeps only in-frame clonotypes and omits some of them. The sample contains hundreds of thousands of clones, approximately 90% of which appear only once. Input material: PBMCs or T cells enriched from blood (not recorded which). These receptors all come from a middle-aged man who had recovered from COVID-19.

The table lists this clone with a count of one. The DNA is left out, because the CDR3 cannot be placed on it with certainty; the CDR3 is given as TCRdb lists it. This chain uses TRBV12-2 with TRBJ2-7; the D call TRBD1 from the table was never checked on the DNA. TRBV12-2 is annotated as a pseudogene. The CDR3 spans 17 residues, counting both ends. The CDR3 region is CASRLVGQGSRTYEQYF.

The chain has TRBV6-2 or TRBV6-3 and TRBJ2-7, with D tentatively TRBD1 (6 bases). Germline V lookup: CDR1 MNHEY, CDR2 SVGEGT. This CDR3 spans 13 amino acids. V shed 5 bases and J shed 8 bases, with 16 bases lying between them. Here the CDR3 DNA reads TGTGCCAGCAGTCCAACTGGGGGCCTGAAGCAGTACTTC. This gives the protein CASSPTGGLKQYF.

The chain employs TRBV14 and TRBJ1-3, with D perhaps TRBD1 (5 bases). V lost 0 bases and J 5 bases, leaving 17 bases between the germline ends. Per the germline V gene, CDR1 is SGHDN and CDR2 is FVKESK. This CDR3 comprises 17 residues. CDR3 residues: CASSQEIGHGKRNTIYF. In DNA form, the CDR3 reads TGTGCCAGCAGCCAAGAGATAGGACACGGCAAGAGAAACACCATATATTTT.